This entry describes one T cell receptor (beta chain). The clone's antigen remains unknown. Base qualities are not provided; no much larger clone lies one nucleotide away. The data stem from a study of shared clonotypes between healthy human individuals (dated by TCRdb to about 2020). For the wider study: A couple of women and three men aged 18 to 49 years were included in the cohort. Leukapheresis yielded between about 0.85 and 10 billion PBMCs per donor. Libraries were prepared and TCR repertoires were sequenced by different laboratories using diverse techniques, in order to increase sequencing depth and limit assay-specific biases. For each donor, CD4 naive and CD4 memory were each given three plates, CD8 naive was given two plates, and CD8 memory was given one plate. To estimate repertoire size and how much clonotype sharing occurs between individuals, the study deeply sequenced the blood TCR repertoires of about five healthy adults.

Study-wide findings and limitations: Because the study included only a small number of donors, the genetic and exposure-history diversity represented was limited. Sampling was limited to blood, and TCR repertoires in tissue likely differ from TCR repertoires in blood. When several donors were compared, the shared fraction of clonotypes was about 5.5% for naive CD4, roughly 3.3% for naive CD8, more than 2% for memory CD4, and roughly 0.4% for memory CD8. Naive subsets generally had larger estimated clonotype richness than memory subsets. Based on pairwise subsampling, the degree of clonotype sharing among donors was expected to be affected by sequencing depth. Incomplete sequencing was indicated by rarefaction of sorted-subset datasets, despite the large sequencing depth. Compared with non-shared clonotypes, clonotypes shared by all four sorted-subset donors had higher generation probabilities.

Unmatched junction bases come to 16, with V trimmed by 5 bases and J by 0 bases. From the germline V gene, CDR1 is MDHEN and CDR2 is SYDVKM. From its cysteine to its phenylalanine, the CDR3 spans 19 amino acids. Only the CDR3 DNA stays, 57 bases, in frame from base 1. Healthy HIV-negative adults with no recently reported acute infections or vaccinations were included as donors. All donors were Caucasian adults living in Nashville, Tennessee, USA. CD4+ T cells were enriched by magnetic negative selection; naive cells were then positively selected on CD45RA, and the negative fraction formed the memory subset. Blood was obtained by leukapheresis, after which PBMCs were separated by Ficoll-Histopaque density gradient centrifugation and cryopreserved in liquid nitrogen vapor phase. Analytical flow cytometry was used to check the purity and quantity of each magnetically sorted T cell population. From each sorted fraction, genomic DNA was isolated and quantified by UV absorbance on a Nanodrop 2000c.

Using the deep immunoSEQ assay, multiplex PCR amplified TCR CDR3 regions from genomic DNA. Genomic DNA extracted from each cell subset was distributed evenly over all wells of several immunoSEQ 96-well plates, and each plate served as one replicate. For sorted subsets, approximately 190 ng genomic DNA, equal to 30,000 or so T cell genomes, was loaded into each replicate PCR. The purified libraries were quantified using a Qubit 3.0 fluorometer, sized with a Bioanalyzer 2100, and then quantified again using the KAPA Library Quantification kit. Every immunoSEQ 96-well plate was sequenced on a dedicated single-read 150-cycle Illumina NextSeq 550 flow cell. From the authors' description of their analysis: Because the immunoSEQ output held only junctional sequences and lacked quality scores, the filtering could not match the filtering applied to full-length reads. Sequences were annotated with PyIR, a Python wrapper for IgBLAST v1.9, using IMGT germline references to assign V/J genes and CDR3. Reads were removed for weak V/J assignments (E-value above 1e-6), missing CDR3, stop codons, out-of-frame junctions, or ambiguous translated residues. V3J clonotypes were defined by identical inferred V gene, J gene, and CDR3 amino acid sequence. To compute the percentage overlap between repertoires, the number of shared unique clonotypes was divided by the size of the smaller repertoire. Richness of each repertoire was evaluated using RTK rarefaction, the Chao1 estimator, and Recon v2.1 estimates of unobserved clonotypes. For all TCRbeta clonotypes obtained by the gDNA method from a few donors, generation probabilities were computed with OLGA. TCRdb took over this immuneACCESS table, retaining in-frame rearrangements with V and J assigned. Such tables are incomplete; in checked studies, under half of the missing clones stem from an unresolved V gene, and the remainder is unexplained. That table is the source of V, J and clone size, and D and trimming were worked out from the DNA. The sample table shows about 990,000 clones, and about 84% are seen once. The ten largest clones add up to roughly 0.65% of the sample.

Sample: memory CD4+ T cells from PBMCs. This specimen's cell subset or site label, interpreted: CD45RA-negative fraction. Recombination linked TRBV28 to TRBJ1-3, and 7 junction bases match TRBD1. This receptor was obtained from a man younger than 35 in good health. Some clones in this sample may be carry-over from other donors' samples. The sequenced DNA: TGTGCCAGCAGTCCTTCTAATCCGGGGGGACAGAACTCTGGAAACACCATATATTTT. This is translated as CASSPSNPGGQNSGNTIYF.